This T cell receptor beta chain was recorded in a study of glioma-infiltrating T cells after dendritic cell vaccination. TCRdb keeps only in-frame clones here, not all; method: immunoSEQ multiplex PCR. The data show 99,000 or so clones, with 80% seen just once and about 5.7% held by the top ten. As for time point: after dendritic cell vaccination, including at tumor progression/relapse. The germline V gene has CDR1 GTSNPN and CDR2 SVGIG (reference sequence). V dropped 0 bases and J dropped 4 bases, with 9 bases sitting between them. The CDR3 spans 14 residues. Sequencing used blood, obtained after dendritic cell vaccination. This chain links TRBV30 with TRBJ2-2, with D perhaps matching TRBD2 (5 bases). The receptor was isolated from a human donor with glioblastoma. DNA for the CDR3: TGTGCCTGGAGTGTAAGGGCGGGCACCGGGGAGCTGTTTTTT. Translated, it gives CAWSVRAGTGELFF.